The 13 T cell receptor beta chains given below trace back to one sample, sequenced in a study of blood T cell repertoires in COVID-19. The protocol was immunoSEQ multiplex PCR, while the TCRdb copy is restricted to in-frame clones and leaves out a portion. The profile shows roughly 220,000 clones, 86% of them singletons. Sequencing used PBMCs or T cells enriched from blood (not recorded which). The source of these receptors is a woman between 40 and 50 years old with acute COVID-19.

The gene calls are TRBV19 and TRBJ2-6; 10 bases agree with TRBD1. The CDR3 sequence is 17 residues long. Germline loops: CDR1 LNHDA, CDR2 SQIVND (reference sequence). V gave up 9 bases and J gave up 0 bases; unmatched junction bases: 8. CDR3 loop: CASKRDRGVSGANVLTF. The CDR3, as DNA: TGTGCCAGCAAAAGGGACAGGGGCGTCTCTGGGGCCAACGTCCTGACTTTC.

The chain links TRBV2 to TRBJ1-5; D is unresolved. CDR1 is SNHLY, CDR2 FYNNEI, per germline. This CDR3 comprises 12 residues. Trimming left V 8 bases short and J 3 bases short, with 8 bases between. CDR3 amino acids: CASGQNNQPQHF. The CDR3 nucleotides read TGTGCCAGCGGGCAGAACAATCAGCCCCAGCATTTT.

In this sample, this clone turned up once. The chain has TRBV19 and TRBJ2-5, with 10 bases fitting TRBD1. Looked up from germline, CDR1 is LNHDA and CDR2 is SQIVND (reference sequence). V dropped 5 bases and J dropped 7; count of bases not matched to a gene: 13. The CDR3 runs to 16 residues. The CDR3 protein is CASSAWTGGNRGTQYF. The CDR3 DNA follows: TGTGCCAGTAGTGCGTGGACAGGGGGTAATCGAGGGACCCAGTACTTC. The full variable domain, rest sourced from reference TRBV19 and TRBJ2-5, is DGGITQSPKYLFRKEGQNVTLSCEQNLNHDAMYWYRQDPGQGLRLIYYSQIVNDFQKGDIAEGYSVSREKKESFPLTVTSAQKNPTAFYLCASSAWTGGNRGTQYFGPGTRLLVL.

This clone came up a few times. The genes are TRBV10-2 and TRBJ2-2; 8 positions match TRBD1. Per germline, CDR1 WSHSY and CDR2 SAAADI. The length of the CDR3 is 13 residues. J was trimmed by 4 bases and V by 6 bases; bases with no gene match: 1. The CDR3 spells CASRTGATGELFF. CDR3 nucleotide sequence: TGCGCCAGCAGGACAGGGGCCACCGGGGAGCTGTTTTTT.

The rearrangement links TRBV7-9 to TRBJ2-3, with 12 positions matching TRBD2. Germline assignment: CDR1 SEHNR and CDR2 FQNEAQ (reference sequence). This CDR3 contains 14 residues. The V and J ends lost 8 bases and 4 bases, in that order; junction bases with no gene match: 4. This chain's CDR3 is CASPSGGAPDTQYF. The CDR3 nucleotides read TGTGCCAGCCCTAGCGGGGGGGCCCCAGATACGCAGTATTTT.

The chain is built from TRBV18 and TRBJ1-1; 8 bases fit TRBD1. This CDR3 comprises 15 residues. V lost 3 bases to trimming and J lost 1 base; unmatched junction nucleotides: 4. The germline V gene encodes CDR1 KGHSH and CDR2 LQKENI. The CDR3, as DNA: TGTGCCAGCTCACCTGTCGACAGGGGGAACACTGAAGCTTTCTTT. It specifies CASSPVDRGNTEAFF.

The gene calls are TRBV19 and TRBJ1-2, with D perhaps matching TRBD1 (5 bases). The CDR3 sequence is 14 residues long. Looked up from germline, CDR1 is LNHDA and CDR2 is SQIVND (reference sequence). V was cut by 4 bases and J by 8 bases, with 17 bases left in between. The CDR3 region has the DNA TGTGCCAGTAGTAATAAGTTAGGGGCTGAAGGCTACACCTTC. This codes for CASSNKLGAEGYTF.

CDR3 nucleotides: TGTGCCAGCATCAGGATTCTGAACACTGAAGCTTTCTTT. Its translation is CASIRILNTEAFF. The chain couples TRBV7-9 to TRBJ1-1; D unresolved. The CDR3 consists of 13 residues. V was clipped by 7 bases and J by 0 bases, with 9 bases between them. Per the germline V gene, CDR1 is SEHNR and CDR2 is FQNEAQ (reference sequence).

This clone was observed many times. The chain is built from TRBV6-4 and TRBJ2-1; 10 bases are shared with TRBD2. Trimming took 3 bases from V and 7 from J; bases not matched to a gene: 3. The CDR3 spans 14 residues. Germline assignment: CDR1 MRHNA and CDR2 SNTAGT. CDR3 residues: CASSETSGVNEQFF. The CDR3 DNA follows: TGTGCCAGCAGTGAAACTAGCGGGGTGAATGAGCAGTTCTTC.

This chain links TRBV3-1 (or the pseudogene TRBV3-2) with TRBJ1-2, with D perhaps TRBD1 (6 bases). Per the germline V gene, CDR1 is LGHDT and CDR2 is YNNKEL (reference sequence). V was trimmed by 5 bases and J by 0 bases, leaving 16 bases between them. The CDR3 loop spans 16 amino acids. The CDR3 loop reads CASSGWTEGPNYGYTF. In DNA, the CDR3 is TGTGCCAGCAGCGGTTGGACAGAGGGCCCTAACTATGGCTACACCTTC.

As for this clone: Other DNA sequences from this sample encode an identical CDR3 as well. This chain uses TRBV19 with TRBJ2-2, with 8 bases lining up with TRBD1. The germline gives CDR1 LNHDA, CDR2 SQIVND (reference sequence). The CDR3 spans 14 residues. Unmatched junction bases numbered 3, after V lost 9 bases and J lost 0 bases. The CDR3 coding sequence is TGTGCCAGCCGACAGGGGTCGAACACCGGGGAGCTGTTTTTT. It encodes CASRQGSNTGELFF.

The CDR3 DNA is TGTGCCTGGAGTGTACGAGGGGGCGCTTCTCAGACCCAGTACTTC. This gives the protein CAWSVRGGASQTQYF. This sequence joins TRBV30 and TRBJ2-5, with 7 nucleotides matching TRBD1. CDR3 length: 15 residues. Germline V CDR1 and CDR2: GTSNPN, SVGIG (reference sequence). With V trimmed by 0 bases and J by 6 bases, 10 bases remained unmatched. The entire variable domain, with the rest obtained from reference TRBV30 and TRBJ2-5, is as follows: SQTIHQWPATLVQPVGSPLSLECTVEGTSNPNLYWYRQAAGRGLQLLFYSVGIGQISSEVPQNLSASRPQDRQFILSSKKLLLSDSGFYLCAWSVRGGASQTQYFGPGTRLLVL.

The table lists this clone with a few counts. The rearrangement links TRBV9 to TRBJ1-3; D remains unclear. Trimming removed 3 bases at V and 4 bases at J, with 11 bases between. Germline values: CDR1 SGDLS, CDR2 YYNGEE. The CDR3 is 14 amino acids. The CDR3 sequence is CASSDAFTGNTIYF. DNA of the CDR3: TGTGCCAGCAGCGATGCGTTTACGGGAAACACCATATATTTT.